The 18 T cell receptor beta chains below were found in one sample sequenced in a study of regulatory T cells in long-lasting Graves disease. The TCR beta library used iRepertoire HTBI primers with Arm-PCR amplification of CDR3. TCRdb used MiXCR to reprocess the multiplex PCR reads, holding one entry per CDR3 protein. The sample records around 500,000 distinct CDR3 sequences, 15% to 20% being singletons. Time point noted: newly diagnosed GD, antithyroid drugs for less than 3 months. Generation of the TCR library employed RNA extracted from PBMCs. A further study also used this sample, focusing on T cells in Graves' hyperthyroidism and ophthalmopathy.

This material consisted of peripheral blood mononuclear cells (PBMCs), taken at new diagnosis, from a patient treated with antithyroid drugs. The source is a woman aged 40-65 years with Graves disease.

This clonotype was seen repeatedly, ten times or more. The chain has TRBV13 and TRBJ2-2; 7 bases line up with TRBD1. The CDR3 runs 15 residues. In germline, CDR1 is PRHDT, CDR2 FYEKMQ (reference sequence). V lost 5 bases, J lost 5 bases, and 8 bases stayed unmatched. The CDR3 is CASSQRQGYTGELFF. The CDR3 region has the DNA TGTGCCAGCAGCCAGAGACAGGGATATACCGGGGAGCTGTTTTTT.

As concerns this clonotype: A read error is possible here, since a much larger clone lies one base away. V gene TRBV3-1 combines with J gene TRBJ2-3; 9 nucleotides line up with TRBD1. The J call could be wrong; TRBJ2-1 is a better fit for the DNA end. CDR1 and CDR2 from the germline V gene are LGHDT and YNNKEL (reference sequence). This CDR3 has 16 amino acids. The CDR3 bases are TGTGCCAGCAGCCGAGCCGGGACAGGGACCTACAATGAGCAGTTCTTC. This sequence encodes CASSRAGTGTYNEQFF.

This clonotype was recorded many times. V gene TRBV2 combines with J gene TRBJ2-7, with 7 bases fitting TRBD1. Looked up from germline, CDR1 is SNHLY and CDR2 is FYNNEI. With V trimmed by 7 bases and J by 3 bases, 9 bases remained unmatched. CDR3 length equals 14 residues. This CDR3 is CASTRTGQNYEQYF. The CDR3 DNA sequence: TGTGCCAGCACCAGAACGGGACAGAACTACGAGCAGTACTTC. Complete variable domain (other parts from reference TRBV2 and TRBJ2-7): EPEVTQTPSHQVTQMGQEVILRCVPISNHLYFYWYRQILGQKVEFLVSFYNNEISEKSEIFDDQFSVERPDGSNFTLKIRSTKLEDSAMYFCASTRTGQNYEQYFGPGTRLTVT.

This clonotype was counted ten times or more. This chain uses TRBV7-2 with TRBJ1-6; no firm D call. The germline gives CDR1 SGHTA, CDR2 FQGNSA. V was clipped by 1 base and J by 9 bases, with 10 bases between them. The CDR3 has 14 amino acids. The CDR3 here is CASSLGGDSSPLHF. The CDR3 DNA follows: TGTGCCAGCAGCTTAGGGGGAGATAGTTCACCCCTCCACTTT.

This clonotype was recorded many times. The V call is TRBV20-1, the J call TRBJ2-3; TRBD2 matches 9 bases. The trim removed 2 bases at V and 2 bases at J, leaving 5 bases unmatched. CDR3 size: 15 residues. CDR1 is DFQATT and CDR2 is SNEGSKA in the germline V gene (reference sequence). CDR3 protein: CSARKGLADTDTQYF. For the CDR3, the DNA is TGCAGTGCTAGAAAGGGACTAGCAGACACAGATACGCAGTATTTT.

This clonotype has ten or more counts. The CDR3 is CASSQAGAGYGYTF. Written as DNA, the CDR3 is TGTGCCAGCAGCCAAGCGGGGGCAGGCTATGGCTACACCTTC. This rearrangement joins TRBV7-8 to TRBJ1-2, with D perhaps matching TRBD1 (6 bases). Germline CDR1 is SGHVS and CDR2 is FQNEAQ. CDR3 length equals 14 residues. V dropped 5 bases and J dropped 4 bases, with 14 bases sitting between them.

With regard to this clonotype: A far larger clone differs by one base, so this is likely a read error. The chain employs TRBV3-1 and TRBJ2-7; D not resolved. The CDR3 contains 12 residues. Between the trimmed V and J ends, which lost 1 base and 7 bases, there was a span of 8 bases. CDR1 is LGHDT, CDR2 YNNKEL, per germline (reference sequence). The DNA of the CDR3 is TGTGCCAGCAGCCAAGTAAAGGGTGAGCAGTACTTC. Translating gives CASSQVKGEQYF.

This clonotype was observed a few times. This chain connects TRBV2 to TRBJ2-6, with TRBD1 identical over 8 bases. This CDR3 has 15 amino acids. The V gene's germline CDR1 is SNHLY and CDR2 FYNNEI. With 7 bases clipped from V and 1 base from J, the junction kept 3 bases outside the gene matches. In DNA, the CDR3 is TGTGCCAGCACAGGGGGCGTTTCTGGGGCCAACGTCCTGACTTTC. Protein: CASTGGVSGANVLTF.

The genes are TRBV18 and TRBJ1-6; a weak D match, TRBD1 (6 bases). Germline CDR1 is KGHSH and CDR2 is LQKENI. The ends were cut back, 8 bases at V and 0 bases at J, with 17 bases in the middle. This CDR3 is built from 17 residues. CDR3 coding DNA: TGTGCCAGCACCGACGTTCAGGGGAGCTCCTATAATTCACCCCTCCACTTT. As protein: CASTDVQGSSYNSPLHF.

This clonotype came up many times. This chain links TRBV2 with TRBJ1-1; TRBD1 is a possible D gene (5 bases). This CDR3 has 13 residues. V was pared by 8 bases and J by 0 bases, with 10 bases between. Germline assignment: CDR1 SNHLY and CDR2 FYNNEI. The CDR3 nucleotides are TGTGCCAGCGGGCCGACAGTGAACACTGAAGCTTTCTTT. This translates into CASGPTVNTEAFF.

This clonotype was counted many times. This CDR3 is CASSGTVNPEAFF. The CDR3 coding sequence is TGTGCCAGCTCAGGGACAGTAAACCCTGAAGCTTTCTTT. The chain combines TRBV18 with TRBJ1-1, with 7 bases that match TRBD1. Losses at the gene ends were 5 bases for V and 6 bases for J; bases not matched to a gene: 6. The CDR3 sequence is 13 residues long. Germline-derived CDR1 and CDR2 are KGHSH and LQKENI. The full variable domain, completed using reference TRBV18 and TRBJ1-1, is NAGVMQNPRHLVRRRGQEARLRCSPMKGHSHVYWYRQLPEEGLKFMVYLQKENIIDESGMPKERFSAEFPKEGPSILRIQQVVRGDSAAYFCASSGTVNPEAFFGQGTRLTVV.

This clonotype was found many times. The chain links TRBV28 to TRBJ1-1; D is unclear. CDR3 length: 14 residues. The germline CDR1 and CDR2 sequences are MDHEN and SYDVKM. V was shortened by 5 bases and J by 5 bases, with 15 bases between the two germline ends. The chain's CDR3 is CASSEGFFRTEAFF. CDR3 sequence (DNA): TGTGCCAGCAGTGAGGGTTTTTTTAGGACTGAAGCTTTCTTT.

There are a few counts of this clonotype. The rearrangement uses TRBV10-3 and TRBJ2-3; D unclear. Germline V CDR1 and CDR2: ENHRY, SYGVKD. V lost 10 bases to trimming and J lost 6 bases, with 11 bases between them. The CDR3 is 11 amino acids. The CDR3 DNA sequence: TGTGCCACCAGCCTCTTGGATACGCAGTATTTT. It yields the protein CATSLLDTQYF.

In this sample, this clonotype turned up once. A clone one base away is much larger, so this may be a read error. This chain uses TRBV11-2 with TRBJ1-2, with D perhaps matching TRBD1 (5 bases). The CDR3 spans 15 residues. Per the germline V gene, CDR1 is SGHAT and CDR2 is FQNNGV. This chain's CDR3 is CASSFFTGANYGHTF. In DNA form, the CDR3 reads TGTGCCAGCAGCTTCTTTACAGGAGCTAACTATGGCCACACCTTC.

This clonotype is a singleton in its sample. A read error is possible here, since a much larger clone lies one base away. The chain has TRBV6-1 and TRBJ1-6; D unclear. This CDR3 region has 14 residues. Germline V gives CDR1 MNHNS, CDR2 SASEGT. Trimming cost V 6 bases and J 8 bases, with 14 bases left between them. The DNA for the CDR3 is TGTGCCAGCAGACCCCAGTTCGAGGATTCACCCCTCCACTTT. Its protein product is CASRPQFEDSPLHF.

This clonotype was detected ten times or more. The gene calls are TRBV11-1 and TRBJ2-5; 10 bases match TRBD1. The CDR3 has 16 amino acids. In germline, CDR1 is SGHAT, CDR2 FQDESV (reference sequence). V dropped 9 bases and J dropped 5; count of bases not matched to a gene: 15. The CDR3 DNA sequence: TGTGCCAGGGCGGTTCGACAGGGGGCAAGTCGGGAGACCCAGTACTTC. Translation gives CARAVRQGASRETQYF.

The CDR3 spells CASSLGSGSTDTQYF. The CDR3 DNA reads as TGCGCCAGCAGCTTGGGTAGCGGTAGCACAGATACGCAGTATTTT. This sequence joins TRBV5-1 and TRBJ2-3; tentatively, D is TRBD2 (6 bases). Trimming took 0 bases from V and 0 from J, leaving 8 bases between them. This CDR3 has 15 residues. The germline CDR1 and CDR2 sequences are SGHRS and YFSETQ.

The chain has TRBV5-6 and TRBJ1-5; D is unresolved. Trimming shortened V by 4 bases and J by 6 bases, and 8 bases separated the two germline ends. The V gene's germline CDR1 is SGHDT and CDR2 YYEEEE. CDR3 size: 12 residues. CDR3 protein: CASSGVGQPQHF. The CDR3 DNA reads as TGTGCCAGCAGCGGGGTGGGTCAGCCCCAGCATTTT.